These 10 T cell receptor beta chains share one sample of origin, sequenced in a study of beta chain features in type 1 diabetes listed by TCRdb under 2018. Library method: the immunoSEQ multiplex PCR assay. The entire isolated RNA was reverse transcribed using the High Capacity cDNA Reverse Transcription Kit, and thus expressed TCRB transcripts were sequenced. TCRdb carries this immuneACCESS record with in-frame sequences only. Its versions omit some clonotypes, under half of them owing to an unresolved V gene in the studies checked, with the rest unexplained. The sample table contains approximately 100,000 clones; only one count was recorded for almost 40% of them. The ten largest make up roughly 0.059% of the sample. The sequencing input was stem cell memory CD4+ T cells from blood. According to the study, the label for this sample's cell subset or site signals: stem cell-like memory CD4+ T cells. Receptor source: a woman younger than 35 in good health.

This clone was seen a few times. The rearrangement uses TRBV7-8 and TRBJ2-7; 10 bases agree with TRBD2. This CDR3 spans 16 amino acids. The germline gives CDR1 SGHVS, CDR2 FQNEAQ. V lost 0 bases, J lost 0 bases, and 2 bases stayed unmatched. In nucleotides, the CDR3 is TGTGCCAGCAGCTTAGCAGCTAGCGGGAGCTCCTACGAGCAGTACTTC. This sequence encodes CASSLAASGSSYEQYF.

This clone was recorded a few times. The rearrangement links TRBV7-2 to TRBJ2-7; TRBD1 might be the D (6 bases). CDR1 and CDR2 from the germline V gene are SGHTA and FQGNSA. The CDR3 covers 15 residues. V lost 1 base, J lost 0 bases, and 10 bases lay in between. The CDR3 spells CASSLVGGSSYEQYF. The CDR3 nucleotides are TGTGCCAGCAGCTTAGTAGGGGGAAGCTCCTACGAGCAGTACTTC.

The gene calls are TRBV30 and TRBJ2-7, with TRBD1 matching 7 bases. The CDR3 spans 14 residues. Trimming cost V 8 bases and J 4 bases; bases outside gene matches: 14. The germline gives CDR1 GTSNPN, CDR2 SVGIG (reference sequence). CDR3 nucleotides: TGTGCCGGACTCTACAGGAAGGGGGCTTACGAGCAGTACTTC. It encodes CAGLYRKGAYEQYF.

This clone has a handful of counts. The chain combines TRBV18 with TRBJ2-7, with D perhaps matching TRBD1 or TRBD2 (7 bases each). The CDR3 spans 15 residues. Trimming shortened V by 4 bases and J by 3 bases, and 16 bases separated the two germline ends. Germline V gives CDR1 KGHSH, CDR2 LQKENI. CDR3 protein: CASSLPGGGDYEQYF. For the CDR3, the DNA is TGTGCCAGCTCACTACCAGGGGGGGGTGACTACGAGCAGTACTTC.

V gene TRBV25-1 combines with J gene TRBJ2-6; TRBD1 agrees at 10 bases. The CDR3 sequence is 18 residues long. The V and J ends lost 8 bases and 2 bases, in that order; junction bases with no gene match: 12. The germline gives CDR1 MGHDK, CDR2 SYGVNS. CDR3 in DNA: TGTGCCAGCCGATCTTCGACAGGGGGCGCGGCTGGGGCCAACGTCCTGACTTTC. It encodes CASRSSTGGAAGANVLTF.

The chain carries TRBV30 and TRBJ2-2; the D gene is possibly TRBD2 (5 bases). The germline V gene has CDR1 GTSNPN and CDR2 SVGIG (reference sequence). V lost 5 bases, J lost 6 bases, and 19 bases lay in between. The CDR3 has 15 residues. CDR3 in amino acids: CAWRRGLAYSGELFF. For the CDR3, the DNA is TGTGCCTGGCGTCGAGGATTAGCGTACTCCGGGGAGCTGTTTTTT.

In this sample, this clone turned up a few times. The rearrangement links TRBV5-1 to TRBJ2-5; D is possibly TRBD2 (6 bases). CDR1 SGHRS and CDR2 YFSETQ come from the germline V gene. V lost 2 bases and J lost 4, with 15 bases in between. The CDR3 is 15 amino acids. CDR3 sequence (DNA): TGCGCCAGCAGCTTTGCATTAGCCGGGGGAGAGACCCAGTACTTC. Translated: CASSFALAGGETQYF.

The genes are TRBV7-8 and TRBJ2-4; D might be TRBD1 (5 bases). The CDR3 consists of 15 residues. Germline V lookup: CDR1 SGHVS, CDR2 FQNEAQ. The V gene lost 5 bases and the J gene lost 0 bases, with 11 bases spanning the gap. CDR3 region: CASSLQALAKNIQYF. In DNA form, the CDR3 reads TGTGCCAGCAGCCTACAGGCCCTAGCCAAAAACATTCAGTACTTC. The whole variable domain, filled in from reference TRBV7-8 and TRBJ2-4, reads GAGVSQSPRYKVAKRGQDVALRCDPISGHVSLFWYQQALGQGPEFLTYFQNEAQLDKSGLPSDRFFAERPEGSVSTLKIQRTQQEDSAVYLCASSLQALAKNIQYFGAGTRLSVL.

This clone was observed at least ten times. CDR3 in DNA: TGTGCCAGCAGCTTTGGACAGGGAACCCTCAATCAGCCCCAGCATTTT. The encoded protein is CASSFGQGTLNQPQHF. The chain links TRBV7-9 to TRBJ1-5; 8 bases fit TRBD1. Trimming at V came to 3 bases and at J to 3 bases, leaving 7 bases not matched to a gene. CDR1 and CDR2 from the germline V gene are SEHNR and FQNEAQ (reference sequence). This CDR3 comprises 16 residues.

This chain links TRBV7-9 with TRBJ2-7; TRBD2 is a possible D gene (6 bases). With 0 bases removed from V and 2 bases from J, the gap between germline ends came to 17 bases. The CDR3 totals 17 residues. Germline CDR1 and CDR2: SEHNR and FQNEAQ (reference sequence). As DNA, the CDR3 is TGTGCCAGCAGCTTAGCTCCTAGCGCAAAGGGAACCTACGAGCAGTACTTC. Translation: CASSLAPSAKGTYEQYF.